This TCR beta chain emerged from a study of spatial heterogeneity in lung cancer. Study in general: Sequenced were any available follow-up PBMC samples, which had been obtained a median of roughly 2 years after resection.

TCRdb re-called the 5' RACE reads with MiXCR, one entry per CDR3 protein. The sample lists roughly 10,000 distinct CDR3 sequences, about a fifth seen once, with over 35% in the top ten. This clonotype was counted ten times or more. As for time point: blood at routine non-recurrence follow-up after resection. The TCR comes from a male donor with early-stage non-small cell lung cancer. This sample comprised PBMCs, obtained at follow-up.

For the CDR3, the DNA is TGTGCCAGCAGCTCAGAGGGGATGAACAATCAGCCCCAGCATTTT. Encoded protein: CASSSEGMNNQPQHF. The chain recombines TRBV7-9 with TRBJ1-5; D perhaps matches TRBD1 (5 bases). The CDR3 is 15 amino acids. Looked up from germline, CDR1 is SEHNR and CDR2 is FQNEAQ (reference sequence). Trimming removed 4 bases from V and 3 bases from J, with 13 bases in between.